This TCR beta chain derives from a study of cytomegalovirus exposure and HLA in healthy donors. The study's findings and limits: For cytomegalovirus status, the classifier reportedly gave diagnoses with high specificity and sensitivity.

Germline assignment: CDR1 SNHLY and CDR2 FYNNEI. V lost 3 bases to trimming and J lost 11 bases, with 10 bases between them. The CDR3 consists of 12 residues. This clone was seen a handful of times. What it binds is not known. PCR was performed using 60 Vbeta and 13 Jbeta primers. TCRdb's copy holds only in-frame clones and misses some; the assay was immunoSEQ multiplex PCR. This sample has more than 90,000 clones, with 78% found just once. This TCR derives from a woman aged 35 to 49 in good health and CMV-seronegative. The sequenced sample was PBMCs. The rearrangement uses TRBV2 and TRBJ2-2; maybe TRBD1 (5 bases). Here the CDR3 reads CASSDDTGELFF. CDR3 DNA: TGTGCCAGCAGTGATGACACAGGAGAGCTGTTTTTT.